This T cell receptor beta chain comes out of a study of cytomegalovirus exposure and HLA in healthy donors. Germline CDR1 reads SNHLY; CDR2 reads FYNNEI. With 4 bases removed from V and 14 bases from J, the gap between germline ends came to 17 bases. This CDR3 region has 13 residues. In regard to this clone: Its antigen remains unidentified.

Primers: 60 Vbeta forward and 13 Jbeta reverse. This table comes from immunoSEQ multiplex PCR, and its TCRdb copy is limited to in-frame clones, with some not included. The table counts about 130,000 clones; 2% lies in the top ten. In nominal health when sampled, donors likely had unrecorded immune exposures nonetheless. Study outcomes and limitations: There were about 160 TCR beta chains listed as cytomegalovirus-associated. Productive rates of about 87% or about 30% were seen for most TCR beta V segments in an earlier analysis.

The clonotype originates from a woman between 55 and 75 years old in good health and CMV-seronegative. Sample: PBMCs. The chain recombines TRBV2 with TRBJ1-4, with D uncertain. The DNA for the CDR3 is TGTGCCAGCAGTGTGGGCGGCCGAGGCGGGCTGTTTTTT. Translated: CASSVGGRGGLFF.